The 2 T cell receptor beta chains below come from one sample, sequenced in a study of T cells after yellow fever vaccination. TCRdb re-called the 5' RACE reads with MiXCR, one entry per CDR3 protein. The sample holds about 220,000 distinct CDR3 sequences; 3% to 4% are singletons and the top ten take roughly 3%. The source was CD4+ T cells sorted from PBMCs, collected 10 days after the yellow fever booster vaccination. Source of these receptors: a man aged 18-30 years who received the YFV17D yellow fever vaccine.

This clonotype came up a few times. J is TRBJ2-5 and V is TRBV20-1; 7 bases fit TRBD2. Germline-derived CDR1 and CDR2 are DFQATT and SNEGSKA (reference sequence). Trimming took 1 base from V and 4 from J; bases not matched to a gene: 3. There are 13 residues in the CDR3. DNA of the CDR3: TGCAGTGCTAGAGCGGGGGGAGGAGAGACCCAGTACTTC. It encodes CSARAGGGETQYF.

The rearrangement links TRBV10-3 to TRBJ2-3, with 8 bases fitting TRBD2. The CDR3 has 15 amino acids. V was clipped by 6 bases and J by 1 base; unmatched bases: 6. CDR1 and CDR2 (germline): ENHRY, SYGVKD. The CDR3 nucleotides read TGTGCCATCAGAACACTGCGGGGGGGCACAGATACGCAGTATTTT. It encodes CAIRTLRGGTDTQYF.